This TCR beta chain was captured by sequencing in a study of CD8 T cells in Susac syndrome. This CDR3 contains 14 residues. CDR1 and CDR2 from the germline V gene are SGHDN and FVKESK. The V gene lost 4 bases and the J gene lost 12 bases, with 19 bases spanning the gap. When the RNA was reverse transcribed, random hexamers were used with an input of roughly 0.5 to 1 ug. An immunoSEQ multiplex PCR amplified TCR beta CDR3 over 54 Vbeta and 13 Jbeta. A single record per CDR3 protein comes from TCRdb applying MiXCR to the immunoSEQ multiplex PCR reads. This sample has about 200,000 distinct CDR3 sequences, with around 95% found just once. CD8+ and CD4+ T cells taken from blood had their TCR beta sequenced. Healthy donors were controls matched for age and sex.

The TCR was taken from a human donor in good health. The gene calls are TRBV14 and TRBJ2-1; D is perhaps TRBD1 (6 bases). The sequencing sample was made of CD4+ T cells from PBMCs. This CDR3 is CASSPAIQGRGQFF. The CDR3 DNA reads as TGTGCCAGCAGCCCAGCAATACAGGGAAGAGGGCAGTTCTTC.